The next 6 T cell receptor beta chains were all read from a single sample in a study of cytomegalovirus exposure and HLA in healthy donors. PCR primers comprised 60 Vbeta and 13 Jbeta primers. Profiled with immunoSEQ multiplex PCR; TCRdb holds only in-frame clones, not every one. The sample lists around 110,000 clones; around 81% were seen once. Sequenced material: PBMCs. These receptor sequences come from a woman in her twenties or thirties in good health and CMV-seronegative.

This clone has more than one count but fewer than ten. The germline gene is not matched at one end of the junction; a read error may be the cause. V usage is TRBV7-9 and J usage is TRBJ1-1; the match to TRBD1 covers 10 bases. CDR3 length equals 17 residues. Germline values: CDR1 SEHNR, CDR2 FQNEAQ (reference sequence). CDR3 in amino acids: CSSSLPQTGGRNTEAFF. CDR3 sequence (DNA): TGTTCCAGCAGCTTACCCCAGACAGGGGGCAGGAACACTGAAGCTTTCTTT. Based on the CDR3 plus reference TRBV7-9 and TRBJ1-1, the full variable domain is DTGVSQNPRHKITKRGQNVTFRCDPISEHNRLYWYRQTLGQGPEFLTYFQNEAQLEKSRLLSDRFSAERPKGSFSTLEIQRTEQGDSAMYLCSSSLPQTGGRNTEAFFGQGTRLTVV.

The genes are TRBV11-2 and TRBJ2-7; D perhaps matches TRBD2 (6 bases). The CDR3 consists of 18 residues. Trimming pared 5 bases from V and 2 bases from J, leaving 25 bases between. Germline-derived CDR1 and CDR2 are SGHAT and FQNNGV. The DNA for the CDR3 is TGTGCCAGCAGCCTACATCCCACCCCGGCTAGCGCTACCTACGAGCAGTACTTC. It translates to CASSLHPTPASATYEQYF. The variable domain in full, with the rest retrieved from reference TRBV11-2 and TRBJ2-7, is EAGVAQSPRYKIIEKRQSVAFWCNPISGHATLYWYQQILGQGPKLLIQFQNNGVVDDSQLPKDRFSAERLKGVDSTLKIQPAKLEDSAVYLCASSLHPTPASATYEQYFGPGTRLTVT.

This clone came up once. The chain combines TRBV30 with TRBJ2-5; 8 nucleotides align to TRBD1. After removal of 5 bases from V and 4 bases from J, the junction contained 3 bases not matched to a gene. The CDR3 runs to 12 residues. CDR1 and CDR2 (germline): GTSNPN, SVGIG (reference sequence). The CDR3 region is CAWGQGAETQYF. The CDR3 coding sequence is TGTGCCTGGGGACAGGGCGCAGAGACCCAGTACTTC.

A few counts support this clone. The rearrangement uses TRBV7-9 and TRBJ2-2, with TRBD1 identical over 7 bases. The CDR3 spans 15 residues. J was trimmed by 4 bases and V by 5 bases; bases with no gene match: 7. CDR1 is SEHNR, CDR2 FQNEAQ, per germline (reference sequence). The chain's CDR3 is CASSLTGVSTGELFF. The CDR3 nucleotides are TGTGCCAGCAGCCTCACAGGGGTGAGCACCGGGGAGCTGTTTTTT.

The chain couples TRBV5-1 to TRBJ2-1, with 13 bases matching TRBD2. With V trimmed by 4 bases and J by 7 bases, 2 bases remained unmatched. The germline V gene encodes CDR1 SGHRS and CDR2 YFSETQ. There are 14 residues in the CDR3. CDR3 amino acids: CASSRTSGRNEQFF. In nucleotides, the CDR3 is TGCGCCAGCAGCCGGACTAGCGGGAGAAATGAGCAGTTCTTC.

The rearrangement joins TRBV7-9 to TRBJ2-3, with 13 bases identical to TRBD2. Germline lookup yields CDR1 SEHNR and CDR2 FQNEAQ (reference sequence). The CDR3 spans 16 residues. The V segment lost 4 bases and the J segment 5 bases; nucleotides outside the gene matches: 6. The CDR3 sequence: CASSSGLAGVLDTQYF. The CDR3 region has the DNA TGTGCCAGCAGCTCCGGACTAGCGGGAGTGTTAGATACGCAGTATTTT.